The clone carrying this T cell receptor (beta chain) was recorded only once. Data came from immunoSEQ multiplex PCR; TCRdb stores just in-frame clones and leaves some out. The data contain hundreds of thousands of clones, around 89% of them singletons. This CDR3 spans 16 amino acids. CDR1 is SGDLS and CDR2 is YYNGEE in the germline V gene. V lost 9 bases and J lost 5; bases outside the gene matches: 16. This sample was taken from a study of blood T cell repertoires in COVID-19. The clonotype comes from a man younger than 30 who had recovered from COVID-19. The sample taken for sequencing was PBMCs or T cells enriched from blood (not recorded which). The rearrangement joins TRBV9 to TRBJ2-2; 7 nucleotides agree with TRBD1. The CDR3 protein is CATSEGGPLGTGELFF. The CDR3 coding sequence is TGTGCCACCTCGGAAGGGGGCCCCCTGGGAACCGGGGAGCTGTTTTTT. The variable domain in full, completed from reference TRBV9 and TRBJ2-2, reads DSGVTQTPKHLITATGQRVTLRCSPRSGDLSVYWYQQSLDQGLQFLIQYYNGEERAKGNILERFSAQQFPDLHSELNLSSLELGDSALYFCATSEGGPLGTGELFFGEGSRLTVL.